Below, one T cell receptor beta chain is given with its context. Here immunoSEQ multiplex PCR was the method, and the copy in TCRdb shows in-frame clones only, minus some. Of 150,000 to 250,000 clones listed, about nine tenths are singletons. The data were taken from a study of T cell responses to AZD1222 COVID-19 vaccine. Germline CDR1 and CDR2: SGHNT and YYREEE (reference sequence). Trimming took 0 bases from V and 7 from J, leaving 7 bases between them. The CDR3 loop spans 12 amino acids. The sequenced sample was peripheral blood, obtained 28 days after the second AZD1222 dose. J is TRBJ1-2 and V is TRBV5-4; D is undetermined. This TCR came from an adult who received the AZD1222 COVID-19 vaccine. CDR3 nucleotide sequence: TGTGCCAGCAGCTTGGGGCAGACTGGCTACACCTTC. It specifies CASSLGQTGYTF.